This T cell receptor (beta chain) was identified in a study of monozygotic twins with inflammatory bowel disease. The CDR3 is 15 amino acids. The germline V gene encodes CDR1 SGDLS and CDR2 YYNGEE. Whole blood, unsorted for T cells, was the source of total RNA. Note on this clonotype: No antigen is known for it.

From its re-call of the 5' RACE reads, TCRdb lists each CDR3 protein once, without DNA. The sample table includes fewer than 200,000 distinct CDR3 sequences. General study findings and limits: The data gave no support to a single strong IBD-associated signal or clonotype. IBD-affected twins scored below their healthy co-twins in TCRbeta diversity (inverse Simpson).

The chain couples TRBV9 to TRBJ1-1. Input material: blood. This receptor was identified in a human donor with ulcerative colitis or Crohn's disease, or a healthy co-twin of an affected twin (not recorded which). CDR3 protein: CASSVGAGPRAEAFF.